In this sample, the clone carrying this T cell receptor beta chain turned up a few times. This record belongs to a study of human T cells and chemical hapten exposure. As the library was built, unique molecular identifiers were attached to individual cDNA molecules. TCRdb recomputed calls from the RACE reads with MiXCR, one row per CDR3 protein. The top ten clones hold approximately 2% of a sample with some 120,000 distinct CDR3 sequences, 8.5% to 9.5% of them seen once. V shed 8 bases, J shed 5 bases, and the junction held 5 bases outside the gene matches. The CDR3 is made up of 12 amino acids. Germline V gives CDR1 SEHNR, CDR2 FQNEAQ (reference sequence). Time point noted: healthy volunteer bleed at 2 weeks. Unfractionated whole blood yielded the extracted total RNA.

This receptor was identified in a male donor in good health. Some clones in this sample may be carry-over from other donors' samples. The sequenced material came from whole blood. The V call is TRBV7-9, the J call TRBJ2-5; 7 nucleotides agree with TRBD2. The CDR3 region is CASPGGTETQYF. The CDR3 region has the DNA TGTGCCAGCCCCGGGGGGACGGAGACCCAGTACTTC.